This TCR beta chain was captured in a study of response to subunit inactivated influenza vaccine. Study-level results: Few new T cells, the authors suggested, are recruited by each seasonal influenza vaccination.

This clonotype was detected many times. Its antigen is unknown. The CDR3 extends over 15 amino acids. With V trimmed by 3 bases and J by 7 bases, 5 bases remained unmatched. The germline gives CDR1 SEHNR, CDR2 FQNEAQ (reference sequence). Each CDR3 protein gets one entry after TCRdb re-called the RT-PCR reads with MiXCR. Here the sample spans more than 400,000 distinct CDR3 sequences, 6.5% to 8% being singletons. The sample here was PBMCs from blood, taken less than 25 months after vaccination. The chain couples TRBV7-9 to TRBJ2-1; 11 nucleotides agree with TRBD2. This clonotype was sampled from a man in his fifties or sixties who received an inactivated influenza vaccine. CDR3 residues: CASSFSGRAVNEQFF. In DNA form, the CDR3 reads TGTGCCAGCAGCTTTAGCGGGAGGGCCGTTAATGAGCAGTTCTTC. Based on the CDR3 plus reference TRBV7-9 and TRBJ2-1, the full variable domain is DTGVSQNPRHKITKRGQNVTFRCDPISEHNRLYWYRQTLGQGPEFLTYFQNEAQLEKSRLLSDRFSAERPKGSFSTLEIQRTEQGDSAMYLCASSFSGRAVNEQFFGPGTRLTVL.